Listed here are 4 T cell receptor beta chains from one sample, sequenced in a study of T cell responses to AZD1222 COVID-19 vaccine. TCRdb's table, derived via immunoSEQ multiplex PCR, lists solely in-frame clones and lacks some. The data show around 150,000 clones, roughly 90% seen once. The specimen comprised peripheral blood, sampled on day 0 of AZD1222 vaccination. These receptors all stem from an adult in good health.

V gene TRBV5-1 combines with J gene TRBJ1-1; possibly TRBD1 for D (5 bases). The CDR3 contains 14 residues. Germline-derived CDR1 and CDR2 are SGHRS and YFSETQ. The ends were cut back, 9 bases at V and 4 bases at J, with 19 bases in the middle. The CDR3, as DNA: TGCGCCATCAAAGAGGGACCGCCGGCCACTGAAGCTTTCTTT. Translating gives CAIKEGPPATEAFF. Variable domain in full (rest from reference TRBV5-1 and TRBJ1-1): KAGVTQTPRYLIKTRGQQVTLSCSPISGHRSVSWYQQTPGQGLQFLFEYFSETQRNKGNFPGRFSGRQFSNSRSEMNVSTLELGDSALYLCAIKEGPPATEAFFGQGTRLTVV.

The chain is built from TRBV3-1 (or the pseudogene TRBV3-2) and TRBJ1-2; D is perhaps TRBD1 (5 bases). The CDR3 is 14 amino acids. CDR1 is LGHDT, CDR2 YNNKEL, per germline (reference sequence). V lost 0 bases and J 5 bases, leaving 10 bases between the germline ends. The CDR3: CASSQDLQGYGYTF. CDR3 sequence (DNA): TGTGCCAGCAGCCAAGATCTCCAGGGATATGGCTACACCTTC.

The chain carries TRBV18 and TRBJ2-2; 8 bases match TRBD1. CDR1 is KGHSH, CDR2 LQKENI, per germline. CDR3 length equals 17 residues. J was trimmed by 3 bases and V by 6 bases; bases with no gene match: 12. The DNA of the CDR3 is TGTGCCAGCTCGCCCGTATTGGGACAGGCTTACACCGGGGAGCTGTTTTTT. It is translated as CASSPVLGQAYTGELFF.

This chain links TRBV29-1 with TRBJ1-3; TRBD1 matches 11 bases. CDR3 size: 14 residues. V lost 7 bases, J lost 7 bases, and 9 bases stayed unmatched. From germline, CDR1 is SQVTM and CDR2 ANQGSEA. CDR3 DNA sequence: TGCAGCGCGGGACAGGGGGATATCCGGAACACCATATATTTT. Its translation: CSAGQGDIRNTIYF.